This T cell receptor (beta chain) originates from a study of OX40 agonist ivuxolimab in advanced cancers. Produced via immunoSEQ multiplex PCR; TCRdb's table is partial and in-frame only. The table includes roughly 60,000 clones, around 85% detected once. The CDR3 runs to 16 residues. Trimming pared 0 bases from V and 2 bases from J, leaving 14 bases between. Germline CDR1 and CDR2: LGHNA and YSLEER. The sequence came from an adult with an advanced solid tumor such as melanoma, head and neck, liver or kidney cancer. The sequencing used CD4+ or CD8+ T cells sorted from blood, collected in a trial of the OX40 agonist ivuxolimab. The chain links TRBV4-3 to TRBJ2-7, with D uncertain. CDR3 in DNA: TGCGCCAGCAGCCAAGATCTGTACTTCGGAACCTACGAGCAGTACTTC. Amino acids: CASSQDLYFGTYEQYF.